This TCR beta chain comes out of a study of early T cells in non-severe SARS-CoV-2 infection (dated by TCRdb to about 2021). Study-wide context: Bulk RNA from unsorted whole blood was used for TCR sequencing, so alpha and beta chains could not be paired. Findings and caveats that apply to the study as a whole: VDJdb matching was skewed toward anti-spike CD8 responses, so virus-specific expansions were likely underestimated and private and CD4 specificities were missed.

The method behind the library was 5' RACE. TCRdb records NextSeq 500 as the sequencer. Unique molecular identifiers were attached to individual cDNA molecules in the TCR library protocol so that sequencing error and PCR bias could be corrected. Both TCR alpha and beta chains were sequenced, and tight co-correlation was observed between alpha and beta sequence abundances in each sample. As for how the authors treated the data: Decombinator V4 was used to annotate the V gene, J gene and CDR3 of the TCR sequences. Expanded TCRs were defined as changing significantly between any two time points under a Poisson model with p below 0.0001. TCR abundances were normalised to the total number of TCRs sequenced per sample and were expressed as counts per million. MAIT TCRs were defined by TRAV1-2 paired with TRAJ12, TRAJ20 or TRAJ33, and iNKT TCRs by TRAV10 paired with TRAJ18. VDJdb, accessed 1 November 2021, was searched for CMV, EBV and SARS-CoV-2 annotated TCRs, with TCRs annotated for multiple antigens excluded. The public sequencing data were trimmed at Q25 with fastp and processed into clonotypes with MiXCR by TCRdb, which kept only in-frame beta chains. CDR3 protein sequences are deduplicated, and each keeps its most common genes and DNA. In this record, the V and J calls reflect TCRdb's handling and not the investigators' own analysis. The sample records over 20,000 distinct CDR3 sequences, about 4.3% of which are singletons. Of the sample, under 6% is held by the ten largest clones.

A case-control design nested within a healthcare worker cohort in London, UK, was used, with weekly nasopharyngeal swab PCR tests and blood sampling performed. Healthcare workers were recruited between 23 and 31 March 2020, during the week of the UK lockdown, and were followed weekly for up to about 16 weeks. This clonotype was seen at least ten times. Its antigen is unknown. No base qualities exist here, and no much larger clone lies one base off it. Cut back by 3 bases and 2 bases, the V and J ends lie 13 bases apart. The CDR3 spans 16 residues, from the cysteine through the phenylalanine. Just the 48-base CDR3 DNA is kept, in frame starting at base 1. CDR1 and CDR2 were assigned from the germline V gene (reference sequence) as SEHNR and FQNEAQ.

Material: whole blood. The sequence derives from an adult who was a healthcare worker with PCR-confirmed SARS-CoV-2 infection or an uninfected control (not recorded which). The chain was built from TRBV7-9 and TRBJ2-2; matching of 7 bases hints at TRBD1 as the D gene. The CDR3 region has the sequence CASSFRRGVNTGELFF. In nucleotides, the sequence is TGTGCCAGCAGCTTTCGCAGGGGGGTAAACACCGGGGAGCTGTTTTTT. The entire variable domain, with the stretches around the CDR3 drawn from the reference TRBV7-9 and TRBJ2-2 proteins, is DTGVSQNPRHKITKRGQNVTFRCDPISEHNRLYWYRQTLGQGPEFLTYFQNEAQLEKSRLLSDRFSAERPKGSFSTLEIQRTEQGDSAMYLCASSFRRGVNTGELFFGEGSRLTVL.